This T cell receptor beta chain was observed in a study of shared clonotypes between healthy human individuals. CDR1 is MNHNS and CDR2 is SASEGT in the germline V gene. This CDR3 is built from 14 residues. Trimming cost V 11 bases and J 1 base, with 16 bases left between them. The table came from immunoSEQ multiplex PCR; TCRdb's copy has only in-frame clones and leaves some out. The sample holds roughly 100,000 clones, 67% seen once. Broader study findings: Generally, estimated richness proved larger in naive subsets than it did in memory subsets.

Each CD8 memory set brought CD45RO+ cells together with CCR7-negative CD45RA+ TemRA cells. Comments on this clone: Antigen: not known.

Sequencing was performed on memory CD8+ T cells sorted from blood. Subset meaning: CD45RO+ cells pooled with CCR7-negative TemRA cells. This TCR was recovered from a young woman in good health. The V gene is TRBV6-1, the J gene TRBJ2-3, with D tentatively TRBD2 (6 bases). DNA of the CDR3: TGTGCCGCGGCGGGGTGGGCGGGCACAGATACGCAGTATTTT. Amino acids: CAAAGWAGTDTQYF.